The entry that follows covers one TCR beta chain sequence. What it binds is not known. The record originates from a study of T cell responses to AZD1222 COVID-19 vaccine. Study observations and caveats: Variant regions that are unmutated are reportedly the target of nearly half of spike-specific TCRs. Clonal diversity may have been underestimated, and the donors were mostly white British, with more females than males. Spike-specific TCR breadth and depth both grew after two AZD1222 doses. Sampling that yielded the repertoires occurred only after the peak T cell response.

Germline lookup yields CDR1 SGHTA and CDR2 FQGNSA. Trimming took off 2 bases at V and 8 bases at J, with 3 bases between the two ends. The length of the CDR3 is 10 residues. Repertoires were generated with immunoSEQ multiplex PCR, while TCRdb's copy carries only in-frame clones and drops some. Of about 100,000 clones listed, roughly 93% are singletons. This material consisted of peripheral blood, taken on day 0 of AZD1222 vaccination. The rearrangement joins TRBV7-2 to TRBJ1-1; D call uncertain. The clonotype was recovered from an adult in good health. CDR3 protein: CASSLTEAFF. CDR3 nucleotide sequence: TGTGCCAGCAGCTTAACGGAAGCTTTCTTT.